This T cell receptor (beta chain) was documented in a study of shared clonotypes between healthy human individuals (dated by TCRdb to the early 2020s). At the level of the whole study: Two women and three men aged 18 to 49 years were included in the cohort. To estimate repertoire size and how much clonotype sharing occurs between individuals, the study deeply sequenced the blood TCR repertoires of roughly 5 healthy adults. To increase sequencing depth and limit assay-specific biases, TCR repertoire library preparation and sequencing were carried out by different laboratories using diverse techniques. Each donor's leukapheresis produced roughly between roughly 0.85 and 10 billion PBMCs. Study-wide conclusions, independent of this receptor: Because the study included only a small number of donors, the genetic and exposure-history diversity represented was limited. Sampling was restricted to blood, and TCR repertoires in tissue are likely to differ from TCR repertoires in blood. Pairwise subsampling indicated that sequencing depth was expected to affect the degree of clonotype sharing among donors.

The donors were healthy, HIV-negative adults with no recently reported acute infections or vaccinations. Every donor was a Caucasian adult living in Nashville, Tennessee, USA. For unsorted samples, around 90 million PBMCs were counted, and genomic DNA was extracted using the QIAamp DNA Blood Mini kit. Blood was collected by leukapheresis, and PBMCs were isolated by Ficoll-Histopaque density gradient centrifugation and then cryopreserved in liquid nitrogen vapor phase. From the cysteine up to the phenylalanine, the CDR3 has a length of 12 residues. Only the CDR3 region is kept as DNA, spanning 36 bases read in frame from base 1. CDR1 and CDR2 (SQVTM, ANQGSEA) derive from the germline V gene. Using the deep immunoSEQ assay, multiplex PCR amplified TCR CDR3 regions from genomic DNA. Extracted genomic DNA from each cell subset was distributed evenly across all wells of several immunoSEQ 96-well plates, and each plate was treated as a replicate. For unsorted PBMC, approximately 300 ng of genomic DNA, equivalent to around 33,000 T cell genomes, went into each replicate PCR. Ten immunoSEQ deep assay plates were used to sequence the unsorted PBMC genomic DNA. Purified libraries were quantified with a Qubit 3.0 fluorometer, sized on a Bioanalyzer 2100, and re-quantified with the KAPA Library Quantification kit. Every immunoSEQ 96-well plate was sequenced on a separate single-read 150-cycle Illumina NextSeq 550 flow cell. In the source study's methods: Because the immunoSEQ output held only junctional sequences and lacked quality scores, the filtering could not match the filtering applied to full-length reads. To assign V/J genes and CDR3, sequences were annotated against IMGT germline references using PyIR, a Python wrapper for IgBLAST v1.9. Reads were filtered out if the reads had weak V/J assignments (E-value above 1e-6), no CDR3, stop codons, out-of-frame junctions, or ambiguous translated residues. V3J clonotypes were defined as sequences sharing the same inferred V gene, J gene, and CDR3 amino acid sequence. The percentage overlap between two repertoires was calculated by dividing the number of shared unique clonotypes by the size of the smaller repertoire. Three approaches were used to assess repertoire richness: RTK rarefaction, the Chao1 estimator, and Recon v2.1 estimates of unobserved clonotypes. This immuneACCESS table, as held by TCRdb, lists in-frame sequences with V and J called but not all clones. Of the missing ones, under half trace to an unresolved V gene in checked studies; the others have no known cause. V and J calls and clone size are as listed in that table; D and trimming were resolved from the DNA. The sample contains around 500,000 clones, roughly 77% of them found a single time. In total, the top ten clones hold approximately 13% of the sample.

Note on this clone: The antigen this receptor binds is unknown. Base-call qualities are not available, and no considerably larger clone is one nucleotide away.

The source is a woman in her thirties or forties in good health. Some clones in this sample may be carry-over from other donors' samples. The sample comprised PBMCs. This receptor chain uses TRBV29-1 and TRBJ2-5; 9 of the junction bases match TRBD2. The J call may be faulty, since TRBJ2-7 better matches the DNA end. CDR3 loop: CSVRGGGYEQYF. The bases read TGCAGCGTTCGCGGGGGGGGTTACGAGCAGTACTTC.